These 24 T cell receptor beta chains were sequenced from one sample in a study of PD-1 blockade in classical Hodgkin lymphoma. Sequencing was performed with immunoSEQ multiplex PCR; in TCRdb, only in-frame clones are kept and a portion is missing. The profile shows tens of thousands of clones, nearly 90% of them singletons. Every one of the patients relapsed after autologous stem cell transplantation (brentuximab vedotin exposure was variable). Sequences were derived from peripheral blood mononuclear cells (PBMCs), sampled before the second cycle of nivolumab. The receptor source for this set is a human donor with classical Hodgkin lymphoma.

A single count supports this clone. The chain combines TRBV27 with TRBJ2-6; weak D call: TRBD1 (6 bases). CDR3 length equals 16 residues. Trimming shortened V by 5 bases and J by 4 bases, and 15 bases separated the two germline ends. Germline V gene lookup returns CDR1 MNHEY and CDR2 SMNVEV (reference sequence). CDR3 amino acids: CASSPDRPSGANVLTF. The CDR3 DNA reads TGTGCCAGCAGTCCCGACAGGCCCTCAGGGGCCAACGTCCTGACTTTC. Filled out from reference TRBV27 and TRBJ2-6, the complete variable domain reads EAQVTQNPRYLITVTGKKLTVTCSQNMNHEYMSWYRQDPGLGLRQIYYSMNVEVTDKGDVPEGYKVSRKEKRNFPLILESPSPNQTSLYFCASSPDRPSGANVLTFGAGSRLTVL.

The rearrangement uses TRBV28 and TRBJ2-7; TRBD2 aligns across 10 bases. The CDR3 sequence is 16 residues long. Trimming removed 4 bases from V and 2 bases from J; junction bases left unmatched: 8. Germline V gene data show CDR1 as MDHEN and CDR2 as SYDVKM. The CDR3 loop reads CASSSLAGAAAYEQYF. CDR3 bases: TGTGCCAGCAGTTCGCTAGCGGGAGCGGCCGCCTACGAGCAGTACTTC.

The chain uses TRBV6-4 and TRBJ1-1; no clear D gene. This CDR3 region has 14 residues. CDR1 and CDR2 from the germline V gene are MRHNA and SNTAGT. Trimming took off 6 bases at V and 1 base at J, with 12 bases between the two ends. The CDR3 DNA follows: TGTGCCAGCAGCCCCGCCCCGGGGAACACTGAAGCTTTCTTT. This encodes CASSPAPGNTEAFF.

This chain joins TRBV6-5 and TRBJ2-7; D unclear. V dropped 8 bases and J dropped 0 bases, with 11 bases sitting between them. Germline V gene data show CDR1 as MNHEY and CDR2 as SVGAGI. The CDR3 runs to 13 residues. The CDR3 nucleotides are TGTGCCAGCGGTAGGGCCAACTCCTACGAGCAGTACTTC. It codes for CASGRANSYEQYF.

The DNA of the CDR3 is TGTGCCAGCAGTCGCGGGGGCGAAGCCTACGAGCAGTACTTC. Its protein is CASSRGGEAYEQYF. This rearrangement joins TRBV27 to TRBJ2-7, with D perhaps matching TRBD2 (7 bases). Germline-derived CDR1 and CDR2 are MNHEY and SMNVEV (reference sequence). CDR3 length: 14 amino acids. The germline V and J ends were trimmed by 5 bases and 2 bases, with 13 bases remaining between them.

The chain combines TRBV30 with TRBJ1-3, with D possibly TRBD1 on 5 matching bases. There are 12 residues in the CDR3. Germline loops: CDR1 GTSNPN, CDR2 SVGIG (reference sequence). The CDR3 nucleotides read TGTGCTTTGGGGGTCTCTGGAAACACCATATATTTT. This encodes CALGVSGNTIYF.

The V and J genes are TRBV27 and TRBJ2-7; 8 bases align to TRBD1. Germline trimming cut 3 bases from V and 2 bases from J; bases unmatched to any gene: 6. The CDR3 has 15 amino acids. Germline V gives CDR1 MNHEY, CDR2 SMNVEV (reference sequence). CDR3 protein: CASSFQGATPYEQYF. The CDR3, as DNA: TGTGCCAGCAGTTTCCAGGGGGCTACCCCCTACGAGCAGTACTTC.

V gene TRBV4-1 combines with J gene TRBJ2-7; 9 bases fit TRBD1. V shed 1 base, J shed 3 bases, and the junction held 4 bases outside the gene matches. Germline V gene sequence: CDR1 MGHRA, CDR2 YSYEKL. This CDR3 contains 15 residues. Here the CDR3 reads CASSQGTGDFYEQYF. The CDR3 nucleotides are TGCGCCAGCAGCCAAGGGACAGGGGATTTCTACGAGCAGTACTTC.

V usage is TRBV18 and J usage is TRBJ1-5; D gene ambiguous. CDR1 KGHSH and CDR2 LQKENI come from the germline V gene. The CDR3 length is 13 residues. V was clipped by 2 bases and J by 3 bases, with 5 bases between them. The CDR3 region has the DNA TGTGCCAGCTCACCAGGGAACAATCAGCCCCAGCATTTT. Its protein product is CASSPGNNQPQHF.

The chain carries TRBV2 and TRBJ2-7; TRBD1 matches 7 bases. Germline values: CDR1 SNHLY, CDR2 FYNNEI. V shed 4 bases, J shed 1 base, and the junction held 1 base outside the gene matches. CDR3 length: 13 residues. CDR3 DNA sequence: TGTGCCAGCAGTGGGGACAGTTCCTACGAGCAGTACTTC. Translating it yields CASSGDSSYEQYF.

The chain has TRBV4-2 and TRBJ2-1, with 8 bases matching TRBD2. Trimming cost V 3 bases and J 1 base; bases outside gene matches: 8. This CDR3 contains 17 residues. Germline CDR1 reads LGHNA; CDR2 reads YNFKEQ. DNA of the CDR3: TGTGCCAGCAGCCACCATGGACTAGCCCCATCCTACAATGAGCAGTTCTTC. Translated, it gives CASSHHGLAPSYNEQFF.

The CDR3 region is CAWSVNPEGRQTQYF. In DNA, the CDR3 is TGTGCCTGGAGTGTCAACCCGGAGGGGCGGCAGACCCAGTACTTC. This chain uses TRBV30 with TRBJ2-5; D might be TRBD2 (6 bases). The CDR3 is 15 residues long. V was pared by 0 bases and J by 6 bases, with 17 bases between. The germline V gene has CDR1 GTSNPN and CDR2 SVGIG (reference sequence).

This clone was recorded only once. The J gene is TRBJ2-7, the V gene TRBV28; TRBD1 agrees at 8 bases. The length of the CDR3 is 14 residues. V lost 5 bases to trimming and J lost 5 bases; unmatched junction nucleotides: 8. Germline V gene lookup returns CDR1 MDHEN and CDR2 SYDVKM. The CDR3: CASSIPTGADEQYF. Here the CDR3 DNA reads TGTGCCAGCAGTATCCCGACAGGGGCGGACGAGCAGTACTTC.

This chain connects TRBV28 to TRBJ2-5; 7 nucleotides align to TRBD1. The CDR3 covers 15 residues. Germline assignment: CDR1 MDHEN and CDR2 SYDVKM. The ends lost 4 bases at V and 1 base at J; junction bases unmatched: 6. The DNA of the CDR3 is TGTGCCAGCAGTTCCGGGACAGCTACCCAAGAGACCCAGTACTTC. As protein: CASSSGTATQETQYF. Full variable domain (outside the CDR3, taken from reference TRBV28 and TRBJ2-5): DVKVTQSSRYLVKRTGEKVFLECVQDMDHENMFWYRQDPGLGLRLIYFSYDVKMKEKGDIPEGYSVSREKKERFSLILESASTNQTSMYLCASSSGTATQETQYFGPGTRLLVL.

The chain joins TRBV13 to TRBJ2-5; 8 nucleotides match TRBD2. The junction had 11 bases not matched to a gene; V was cut back by 5 bases and J by 3 bases. CDR3 length: 16 amino acids. Germline assignment: CDR1 PRHDT and CDR2 FYEKMQ (reference sequence). CDR3 sequence (DNA): TGTGCCAGCAGCCCCCGGAGCGGGGGCCTCGAAGAGACCCAGTACTTC. Translating it yields CASSPRSGGLEETQYF.

This sequence joins TRBV27 and TRBJ2-5; 7 positions agree with TRBD1. Germline-derived CDR1 and CDR2 are MNHEY and SMNVEV (reference sequence). This CDR3 region has 14 residues. Unmatched junction bases numbered 9, after V lost 6 bases and J lost 5 bases. In nucleotides, the CDR3 is TGTGCCAGCAGCCCGGGGACAGTTTTTGAGACCCAGTACTTC. It encodes CASSPGTVFETQYF.

The J gene is TRBJ2-7, the V gene TRBV28; D call uncertain. The CDR3 consists of 12 residues. Between the trimmed V and J ends, which lost 4 bases and 6 bases, there was a span of 10 bases. Germline lookup yields CDR1 MDHEN and CDR2 SYDVKM. In DNA, the CDR3 is TGTGCCAGCAGTTCCGGAGTGGTCGAGCAGTACTTC. This encodes CASSSGVVEQYF.

V and J are TRBV19 and TRBJ2-5; 7 nucleotides agree with TRBD2. Germline-derived CDR1 and CDR2 are LNHDA and SQIVND (reference sequence). The V and J ends lost 3 bases and 2 bases, in that order; junction bases with no gene match: 3. The CDR3 has 14 residues. DNA of the CDR3: TGTGCCAGTAGTATCAAGCGGGATCAAGAGACCCAGTACTTC. Residues: CASSIKRDQETQYF.

The chain has TRBV2 and TRBJ2-1, with D perhaps matching TRBD2 (5 bases). The CDR3 is 14 residues long. Germline assignment: CDR1 SNHLY and CDR2 FYNNEI. Between the trimmed V and J ends, which lost 3 bases and 6 bases, there was a span of 12 bases. Written as DNA, the CDR3 is TGTGCCAGCAGTGAGGGCCTAGCAGGCAATGAGCAGTTCTTC. It specifies CASSEGLAGNEQFF.

The sample holds one count of this clone. The chain has TRBV12-5 and TRBJ2-1; D call uncertain. The ends were cut back, 3 bases at V and 11 bases at J, with 11 bases in the middle. Germline V gene data show CDR1 as LGHNT and CDR2 as FRNRAP. The CDR3 consists of 12 residues. The chain's CDR3 is CASGFDSEKQFF. The CDR3 nucleotides are TGTGCTAGTGGTTTTGATTCGGAGAAGCAGTTCTTC.

This clone appeared once. This chain uses TRBV27 with TRBJ1-4; TRBD1 matches at 9 bases. The germline CDR1 and CDR2 sequences are MNHEY and SMNVEV (reference sequence). V was pared by 5 bases and J by 0 bases, with 4 bases of the junction left unmatched. The CDR3 totals 16 residues. Written as DNA, the CDR3 is TGTGCCAGCAGTAAGGACAGGGGTGCAACTAATGAAAAACTGTTTTTT. Translation: CASSKDRGATNEKLFF.

The chain carries TRBV7-9 and TRBJ2-7; 9 bases are a match to TRBD2. Trimming at V came to 5 bases and at J to 2 bases, leaving 7 bases not matched to a gene. CDR1 is SEHNR, CDR2 FQNEAQ, per germline (reference sequence). The CDR3 is made up of 15 amino acids. This CDR3 is CASSLFSGRTYEQYF. CDR3 in DNA: TGTGCCAGCAGCCTTTTTAGCGGGAGAACCTACGAGCAGTACTTC. The whole variable domain, filled in from reference TRBV7-9 and TRBJ2-7, reads DTGVSQNPRHKITKRGQNVTFRCDPISEHNRLYWYRQTLGQGPEFLTYFQNEAQLEKSRLLSDRFSAERPKGSFSTLEIQRTEQGDSAMYLCASSLFSGRTYEQYFGPGTRLTVT.

This chain uses TRBV5-4 with TRBJ2-5; D gene unclear. Looked up from germline, CDR1 is SGHNT and CDR2 is YYREEE (reference sequence). This CDR3 spans 13 amino acids. The ends were cut back, 4 bases at V and 2 bases at J, with 9 bases in the middle. The CDR3 loop reads CASSGAGQETQYF. In nucleotides, the CDR3 is TGTGCCAGCAGCGGCGCTGGTCAAGAGACCCAGTACTTC.

This chain uses TRBV19 with TRBJ2-1, with 15 bases that match TRBD2. This CDR3 is built from 17 residues. CDR1 is LNHDA and CDR2 is SQIVND in the germline V gene (reference sequence). V gave up 1 base and J gave up 10 bases; unmatched junction bases: 8. For the CDR3, the DNA is TGTGCCAGTAGTATAGGGAGGACTAGCGGGAGGGCATGGGAGCAGTTCTTC. Amino acids: CASSIGRTSGRAWEQFF.